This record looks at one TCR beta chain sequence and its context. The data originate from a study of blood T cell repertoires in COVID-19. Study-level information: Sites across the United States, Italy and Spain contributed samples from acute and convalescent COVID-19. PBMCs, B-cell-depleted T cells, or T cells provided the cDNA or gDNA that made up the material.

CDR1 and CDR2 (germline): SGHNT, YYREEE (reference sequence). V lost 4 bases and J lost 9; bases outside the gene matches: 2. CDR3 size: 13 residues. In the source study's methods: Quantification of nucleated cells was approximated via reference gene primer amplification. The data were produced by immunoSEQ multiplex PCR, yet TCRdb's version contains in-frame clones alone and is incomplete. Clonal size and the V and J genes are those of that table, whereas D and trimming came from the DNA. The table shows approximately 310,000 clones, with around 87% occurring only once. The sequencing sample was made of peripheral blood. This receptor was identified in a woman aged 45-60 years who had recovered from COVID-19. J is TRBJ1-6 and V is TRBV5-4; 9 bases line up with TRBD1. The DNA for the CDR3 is TGTGCCAGCAGCGGACAGGGGAGTTCACCCCTCCACTTT. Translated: CASSGQGSSPLHF.